One and the same sample provided the 28 T cell receptor beta chains below, sequenced in a study of cytomegalovirus exposure and HLA in healthy donors. Primers included in the PCR were 60 Vbeta and 13 Jbeta primers. Sequencing used immunoSEQ multiplex PCR; TCRdb keeps in-frame clones, though not all of them. The data show more than 150,000 clones, about 81% seen once. Sequencing was performed on PBMCs. These receptors all stem from a woman in her late teens or twenties in good health and CMV-seropositive.

The chain joins TRBV7-2 to TRBJ2-3, with 10 bases identical to TRBD1. V lost 5 bases to trimming and J lost 8 bases; unmatched junction nucleotides: 13. The CDR3 loop spans 16 amino acids. Germline V gives CDR1 SGHTA, CDR2 FQGNSA. The CDR3 region is CASSGTGTGVTGTQYF. CDR3 nucleotides: TGTGCCAGCAGCGGGACCGGGACAGGGGTAACGGGTACGCAGTATTTT.

The rearrangement joins TRBV15 to TRBJ1-5; D is perhaps TRBD1 (5 bases). V lost 0 bases, J lost 7 bases, and 13 bases lay in between. CDR3 size: 15 residues. Germline V gene data show CDR1 as LNHNV and CDR2 as YYDKDF (reference sequence). DNA of the CDR3: TGTGCCACCAGCAGAGATTTGACAGTTGGACAGCCCCAGCATTTT. Translated, it gives CATSRDLTVGQPQHF.

This clone was counted once. The rearrangement uses TRBV4-1 and TRBJ1-1; a possible D gene is TRBD1 (5 bases). V lost 8 bases and J 3 bases, leaving 13 bases between the germline ends. This CDR3 has 13 residues. Germline V gene lookup returns CDR1 MGHRA and CDR2 YSYEKL. The CDR3 DNA follows: TGCGCCAGCGCCAGGGTCCGGGACACTGAAGCTTTCTTT. Protein product: CASARVRDTEAFF.

The chain is built from TRBV30 and TRBJ2-7; D is unclear. The CDR3 is made up of 11 amino acids. CDR1 is GTSNPN, CDR2 SVGIG, per germline (reference sequence). V was clipped by 0 bases and J by 6 bases, with 6 bases between them. The CDR3 coding sequence is TGTGCCTGGAGTGTCGGTAGCGAGCAGTACTTC. Its translation is CAWSVGSEQYF.

The chain employs TRBV21-1 and TRBJ1-1; TRBD1 is the table's D call and was not checked against the DNA. TRBV21-1 is designated a pseudogene. There are 17 residues in the CDR3. CDR3 amino acids: CASSKLERDRAPTEAFF. As DNA, the CDR3 is TGTGCCAGCAGCAAACTAGAACGGGACAGGGCCCCCACTGAAGCTTTCTTT.

This chain joins TRBV9 and TRBJ1-1; D ambiguous. CDR1 is SGDLS and CDR2 is YYNGEE in the germline V gene. This CDR3 contains 14 residues. V was shortened by 0 bases and J by 1 base, with 7 bases between the two germline ends. CDR3 loop: CASSVERTNTEAFF. CDR3 in DNA: TGTGCCAGCAGCGTAGAGCGGACGAACACTGAAGCTTTCTTT. Variable domain in full (rest from reference TRBV9 and TRBJ1-1): DSGVTQTPKHLITATGQRVTLRCSPRSGDLSVYWYQQSLDQGLQFLIQYYNGEERAKGNILERFSAQQFPDLHSELNLSSLELGDSALYFCASSVERTNTEAFFGQGTRLTVV.

The chain carries TRBV10-3 and TRBJ1-1; perhaps TRBD1 as D (6 bases). V was cut by 6 bases and J by 12 bases, with 20 bases left in between. The CDR3 is 13 amino acids. CDR1 ENHRY and CDR2 SYGVKD come from the germline V gene. The CDR3 region has the DNA TGTGCCATCAGCCCAAGGGGGGGTACAGTATCTTTCTTT. It encodes CAISPRGGTVSFF.

The V call is TRBV19, the J call TRBJ2-3; D unresolved. Trimming removed 1 base from V and 6 bases from J, with 5 bases in between. Germline V gene sequence: CDR1 LNHDA, CDR2 SQIVND (reference sequence). This CDR3 region has 12 residues. DNA for the CDR3: TGTGCCAGTAGTATAGCTTCGGATACGCAGTATTTT. This gives the protein CASSIASDTQYF.

This chain connects TRBV15 to TRBJ2-2; maybe TRBD2 (7 bases). Trimming shortened V by 5 bases and J by 10 bases, and 17 bases separated the two germline ends. CDR1 is LNHNV and CDR2 is YYDKDF in the germline V gene (reference sequence). This CDR3 contains 14 residues. The DNA of the CDR3 is TGTGCCACCAGCGAGGGGGGGCGTTTACAGGAGCTGTTTTTT. Translated: CATSEGGRLQELFF.

The chain employs TRBV30 and TRBJ1-6; 8 bases agree with TRBD1. The CDR3 loop spans 14 amino acids. V was pared by 3 bases and J by 7 bases, with 5 bases of the junction left unmatched. Germline V gene lookup returns CDR1 GTSNPN and CDR2 SVGIG (reference sequence). CDR3 residues: CAWSGDRTNSPLHF. The DNA for the CDR3 is TGTGCCTGGAGCGGGGACAGGACGAATTCACCCCTCCACTTT.

Notes on this clone: Germline and junction disagree at one end, which may indicate a read error. The chain joins TRBV2 to TRBJ2-4; 8 bases fit TRBD1. Germline CDR1 and CDR2: SNHLY and FYNNEI. This CDR3 contains 14 residues. CDR3 nucleotide sequence: TGTGCCAGCAGGCGACCAGGGGGCAAAAACAGTCAGTACTTC. It translates to CASRRPGGKNSQYF.

The chain couples TRBV7-2 to TRBJ2-5; the D is unclear. Per germline, CDR1 SGHTA and CDR2 FQGNSA. This CDR3 comprises 13 residues. V gave up 7 bases and J gave up 2 bases, with 11 bases separating them. CDR3 bases: TGTGCCAGCAACCCGACACCTCAAGAGACCCAGTACTTC. It is translated as CASNPTPQETQYF.

V gene TRBV9 combines with J gene TRBJ2-3; D is unclear. The CDR3 extends over 14 amino acids. V was clipped by 6 bases and J by 1 base, with 12 bases between them. From germline, CDR1 is SGDLS and CDR2 YYNGEE. The CDR3 bases are TGTGCCAGCACCGAGTCGCTGGGCACAGATACGCAGTATTTT. It specifies CASTESLGTDTQYF.

V is TRBV4-2 and J is TRBJ2-3; the D is unclear. The ends were cut back, 2 bases at V and 2 bases at J, with 11 bases in the middle. The CDR3 spans 15 residues. The V gene's germline CDR1 is LGHNA and CDR2 YNFKEQ. The CDR3 reads CASSQSNEATDTQYF. The CDR3 DNA follows: TGTGCCAGCAGCCAATCTAATGAGGCCACAGATACGCAGTATTTT.

On this clone: Other DNA variants within this sample encode the same CDR3. The V and J genes are TRBV6-5 and TRBJ1-2, with 8 bases aligning to TRBD1. Trimming at V came to 6 bases and at J to 6 bases, leaving 6 bases not matched to a gene. The CDR3 runs to 13 residues. Germline values: CDR1 MNHEY, CDR2 SVGAGI. CDR3 bases: TGTGCCAGCAGCCCCGGACAGGGTGATGGCTACACCTTC. Translated: CASSPGQGDGYTF.

This sequence joins TRBV19 and TRBJ1-4; TRBD1 matches 8 bases. With V trimmed by 7 bases and J by 3 bases, 4 bases remained unmatched. Per the germline V gene, CDR1 is LNHDA and CDR2 is SQIVND (reference sequence). This CDR3 comprises 14 residues. CDR3 loop: CASKDRAANEKLFF. The CDR3, as DNA: TGTGCCAGTAAGGACAGGGCCGCTAATGAAAAACTGTTTTTT.

V is TRBV30 and J is TRBJ2-3; 7 bases are a match to TRBD1. From germline, CDR1 is GTSNPN and CDR2 SVGIG (reference sequence). CDR3 length: 13 residues. With 5 bases clipped from V and 7 bases from J, the junction kept 9 bases outside the gene matches. For the CDR3, the DNA is TGTGCCTGGTCTAGCTCGGACAGGAATACGCAGTATTTT. Residues: CAWSSSDRNTQYF.

The chain joins TRBV7-3 to TRBJ2-1; perhaps TRBD2 as D (5 bases). Deletions cut 2 bases from V and 6 bases from J, with 14 bases between. CDR1 SGHTA and CDR2 FQGTGA come from the germline V gene. CDR3 size: 15 residues. The CDR3, as DNA: TGTGCCAGCAGCTTAGCTCCTCGGACTGTCAATGAGCAGTTCTTC. The encoded protein is CASSLAPRTVNEQFF.

This chain links TRBV25-1 with TRBJ2-5, with 7 bases matching TRBD2. The J call could be wrong; TRBJ2-7 is a better fit for the DNA end. Germline V CDR1 and CDR2: MGHDK, SYGVNS. The CDR3 totals 13 residues. The CDR3 DNA sequence: TGTGCCAGTACCAAAAGCGGGACCTACGAGCAGTACTTC. Its translation is CASTKSGTYEQYF.

This clone was seen more than once but under ten times. The gene calls are TRBV6-6 and TRBJ1-1; 12 positions match TRBD1. The CDR3 consists of 15 residues. CDR1 and CDR2 (germline): MNHNY, SVGAGI (reference sequence). V trimming: 6 bases; J trimming: 6 bases; junction bases outside the gene matches: 8. CDR3 DNA sequence: TGTGCCAGCAGGCAACCGGGACAGGGGGCTCCTGAAGCTTTCTTT. Translation gives CASRQPGQGAPEAFF.

The rearrangement links TRBV7-2 to TRBJ2-3, with 7 bases fitting TRBD2. Germline V lookup: CDR1 SGHTA, CDR2 FQGNSA. V was clipped by 5 bases and J by 6 bases; unmatched bases: 8. The CDR3 is 14 amino acids. CDR3 nucleotides: TGTGCCAGCAGCCCGAGCCGGACTAGTGATACGCAGTATTTT. This translates into CASSPSRTSDTQYF.

J is TRBJ1-1 and V is TRBV5-6; 8 nucleotides agree with TRBD1. The CDR3 is made up of 16 amino acids. J gave up 1 base and V 3 bases, and 8 bases lay outside the gene matches. CDR1 is SGHDT and CDR2 is YYEEEE in the germline V gene. The CDR3 region is CASSSGLDRANTEAFF. The CDR3 region has the DNA TGTGCCAGCAGCTCGGGCCTGGACAGGGCGAACACTGAAGCTTTCTTT.

This chain connects TRBV15 to TRBJ1-5; TRBD1 agrees at 8 bases. Trimming at V came to 7 bases and at J to 4 bases, leaving 9 bases not matched to a gene. CDR3 length equals 15 residues. CDR1 is LNHNV and CDR2 is YYDKDF in the germline V gene (reference sequence). CDR3 in DNA: TGTGCCACCAAATTGTCCGGACAGGGAAATCAGCCCCAGCATTTT. Protein: CATKLSGQGNQPQHF.

The chain couples TRBV15 to TRBJ2-7; 7 positions match TRBD2. The V gene's germline CDR1 is LNHNV and CDR2 YYDKDF (reference sequence). Trimming removed 3 bases from V and 5 bases from J; junction bases left unmatched: 10. CDR3 length: 15 residues. CDR3 region: CATSRAGVLRDEQYF. CDR3 coding DNA: TGTGCCACCAGCAGGGCGGGGGTTCTTAGGGACGAGCAGTACTTC.

This clone was recorded once. The chain recombines TRBV5-1 with TRBJ2-1; possibly TRBD1 for D (6 bases). The CDR3 runs 14 residues. CDR1 is SGHRS and CDR2 is YFSETQ in the germline V gene. V lost 0 bases to trimming and J lost 10 bases, with 14 bases between them. CDR3 loop: CASSLVVGGQEQFF. The CDR3 region has the DNA TGCGCCAGCAGCTTGGTAGTAGGGGGTCAGGAGCAGTTCTTC.

The gene calls are TRBV6-4 and TRBJ2-3, with 8 nucleotides matching TRBD2. Germline V gives CDR1 MRHNA, CDR2 SNTAGT. Unmatched junction bases numbered 6, after V lost 2 bases and J lost 2 bases. The CDR3 runs to 16 residues. For the CDR3, the DNA is TGTGCCAGCAGTGACGGTCCAGCGGGGGCCACAGATACGCAGTATTTT. Its translation: CASSDGPAGATDTQYF.

The CDR3 here is CASSLAGGPYNEQFF. The CDR3 coding sequence is TGTGCCAGCAGCCTAGCGGGGGGGCCCTACAATGAGCAGTTCTTC. J is TRBJ2-1 and V is TRBV27; 12 bases map to TRBD2. J was trimmed by 2 bases and V by 6 bases; bases with no gene match: 2. Germline loops: CDR1 MNHEY, CDR2 SMNVEV (reference sequence). This CDR3 is built from 15 residues.

The rearrangement joins TRBV7-6 to TRBJ2-7; 8 bases agree with TRBD2. Germline assignment: CDR1 SGHVS and CDR2 FNYEAQ. The CDR3 is 13 amino acids. V lost 5 bases, J lost 1 base, and 1 base stayed unmatched. The CDR3 nucleotides are TGTGCCAGCAGCCGCGGGAGGTCCTACGAGCAGTACTTC. As protein: CASSRGRSYEQYF.